The 6 T cell receptor beta chains below come from one sample, sequenced in a study of control samples from healthy donors and cancer patients. The table came from immunoSEQ multiplex PCR; TCRdb's copy has only in-frame clones and leaves some out. The repertoire has 150,000 to 200,000 clones, approximately 94% of them found once; the top ten carry 1.3% to 1.5%. Specimen: blood. These receptors came from a woman under 30 in good health.

This chain's CDR3 is CASSLGRASYNSPLHF. CDR3 nucleotide sequence: TGTGCCAGCAGCTTAGGGAGGGCCTCCTATAATTCACCCCTCCACTTT. The rearrangement joins TRBV7-9 to TRBJ1-6; no reliable D call. Germline loops: CDR1 SEHNR, CDR2 FQNEAQ (reference sequence). This CDR3 spans 16 amino acids. Trimming took 1 base from V and 0 from J, leaving 7 bases between them.

The rearrangement links TRBV3-1 (or the pseudogene TRBV3-2) to TRBJ2-3; D may be TRBD2 (5 bases). The V and J ends lost 4 bases and 2 bases respectively, with 13 bases between them. Germline values: CDR1 LGHDT, CDR2 YNNKEL (reference sequence). The CDR3 contains 15 residues. CDR3 DNA sequence: TGTGCCAGCAGCCCAGGAGGACTTTCCACAGATACGCAGTATTTT. The encoded protein is CASSPGGLSTDTQYF.

In its sample, this clone was seen once. The chain carries TRBV27 and TRBJ2-7; D remains ambiguous. V was cut by 0 bases and J by 7 bases, with 10 bases left in between. The CDR3 extends over 13 amino acids. The V gene's germline CDR1 is MNHEY and CDR2 SMNVEV (reference sequence). The DNA of the CDR3 is TGTGCCAGCAGTTTATCTGTCGGTGGAGAGCAGTACTTC. Its protein is CASSLSVGGEQYF.

Notes on this clone: Other nucleotide sequences in the sample specify the same CDR3. This chain uses TRBV2 with TRBJ1-4; TRBD1 matches at 7 bases. V lost 4 bases to trimming and J lost 8 bases; unmatched junction nucleotides: 4. CDR1 is SNHLY, CDR2 FYNNEI, per germline. This CDR3 spans 13 amino acids. The CDR3 region is CASSGQGGEKLFF. The CDR3 coding sequence is TGTGCCAGCAGTGGACAGGGAGGAGAAAAACTGTTTTTT.

V and J are TRBV2 and TRBJ1-2, with 7 bases lining up with TRBD1. Germline CDR1 is SNHLY and CDR2 is FYNNEI. V trimming: 6 bases; J trimming: 2 bases; junction bases outside the gene matches: 6. This CDR3 has 14 amino acids. Here the CDR3 DNA reads TGTGCCAGCAGCCGGACAGGAACCAACTATGGCTACACCTTC. Protein: CASSRTGTNYGYTF.

The V gene is TRBV27, the J gene TRBJ1-5; a weak D match, TRBD1 (6 bases). In germline, CDR1 is MNHEY, CDR2 SMNVEV (reference sequence). This CDR3 spans 17 amino acids. Trimming took 7 bases from V and 6 from J, leaving 25 bases between them. The CDR3 DNA reads TGTGCCAGCACCCCAGAAAACAGGGCAGTGAGGAGTCAGCCCCAGCATTTT. It is translated as CASTPENRAVRSQPQHF.